This T cell receptor (beta chain) was recorded in a study of blood T cell repertoires in COVID-19. For the study at large: T cells, B-cell-depleted T cells, or PBMCs provided the cDNA or gDNA that served as material.

The CDR3 is 13 residues long. Germline CDR1 reads GTSNPN; CDR2 reads SVGIG (reference sequence). Trimming pared 5 bases from V and 7 bases from J, leaving 17 bases between. The authors' processing: Nucleated cell counts were estimated from reference gene primer amplification. The table came from immunoSEQ multiplex PCR; TCRdb's copy has only in-frame clones and leaves some out. The DNA was the basis for D and trimming; V, J and clone size are from that table. The repertoire consists of under 250,000 clones, with around 80% occurring once and the leading ten covering around 8.9%. This clone was seen a few times.

The chain uses TRBV30 and TRBJ2-5, with D tentatively TRBD2 (7 bases). Sequences were obtained from peripheral blood. The sequence was obtained from a man between 35 and 55 years old with active or convalescent COVID-19. The CDR3 here is CAWEGGVDRTQYF. CDR3 bases: TGTGCCTGGGAGGGGGGGGTCGACCGGACCCAGTACTTC.